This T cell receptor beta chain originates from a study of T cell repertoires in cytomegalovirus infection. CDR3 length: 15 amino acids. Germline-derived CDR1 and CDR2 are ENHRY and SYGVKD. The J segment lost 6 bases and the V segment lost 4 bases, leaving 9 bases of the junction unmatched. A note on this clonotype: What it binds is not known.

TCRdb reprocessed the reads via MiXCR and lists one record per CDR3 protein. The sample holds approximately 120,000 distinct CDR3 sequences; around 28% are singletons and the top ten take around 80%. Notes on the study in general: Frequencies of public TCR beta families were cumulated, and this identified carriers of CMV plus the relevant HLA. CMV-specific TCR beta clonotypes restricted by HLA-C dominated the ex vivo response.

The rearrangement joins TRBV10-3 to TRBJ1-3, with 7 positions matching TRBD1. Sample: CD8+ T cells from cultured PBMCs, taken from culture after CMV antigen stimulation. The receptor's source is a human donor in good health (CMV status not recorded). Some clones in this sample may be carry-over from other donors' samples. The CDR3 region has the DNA TGTGCCATCAGTGGATCGAGGGGGCAGGAAAACACCATATATTTT. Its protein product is CAISGSRGQENTIYF.